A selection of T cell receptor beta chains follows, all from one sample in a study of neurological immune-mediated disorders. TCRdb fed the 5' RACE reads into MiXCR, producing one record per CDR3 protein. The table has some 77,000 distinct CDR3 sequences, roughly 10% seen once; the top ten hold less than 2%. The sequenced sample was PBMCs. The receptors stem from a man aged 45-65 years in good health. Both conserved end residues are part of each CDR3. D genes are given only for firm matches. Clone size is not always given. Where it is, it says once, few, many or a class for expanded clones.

DNA: TGCAGTGCGCAGGGGCGGACAGCGAATTCACCCCTCCACTTT; CDR3: CSAQGRTANSPLHF; V: TRBV20-1; size: many; J: TRBJ1-6; D: NA
DNA: TGTGCCAGCAGTGCCGCCGGGACCCTCTTTCGAGAGACCCAGTACTTC; CDR3: CASSAAGTLFRETQYF; V: TRBV27; size: many; J: TRBJ2-5; D: NA
DNA: TGTGCCAGCAGCCAAGATAGAGGGGTCCGAGTTTTGAACACTGAAGCTTTCTTT; CDR3: CASSQDRGVRVLNTEAFF; V: TRBV14; size: many; J: TRBJ1-1; D: NA
DNA: TGTGCCATCAGTGAGCGTGGTAGCGGGAGGGCCGGCTTCTACGAGCAGTACTTC; CDR3: CAISERGSGRAGFYEQYF; V: TRBV10-3; size: many; J: TRBJ2-7; D: TRBD2
DNA: TGCGCCAGCAGTACCGGACAGGGTATTGGAAAACTGTTTTTT; CDR3: CASSTGQGIGKLFF; V: TRBV5-1; size: many; J: TRBJ1-4; D: TRBD1
DNA: TGCAGTGCGGGGACGGTTGGCTCCTACAATGAGCAGTTCTTC; CDR3: CSAGTVGSYNEQFF; V: TRBV20-1; size: many; J: TRBJ2-1; D: NA
DNA: TGTGCCAGCAGTTTACGGCAGGGCACTGAAGCTTTCTTT; CDR3: CASSLRQGTEAFF; V: TRBV12-3/TRBV12-4; size: many; J: TRBJ1-1; D: NA
DNA: TGCAGTCCCCGACTAGCGGGAGTAGATACGCAGTATTTT; CDR3: CSPRLAGVDTQYF; V: TRBV29-1; size: few; J: TRBJ2-3; D: TRBD2
DNA: TGTGCCATCAGTTATCGGCAGGGCTCCGGGGCCAACGTCCTGACTTTC; CDR3: CAISYRQGSGANVLTF; V: TRBV10-3; size: many; J: TRBJ2-6; D: NA
DNA: TGTGCCTGGAGTGTACCAGGGACGGGGGGCTACACCTTC; CDR3: CAWSVPGTGGYTF; V: TRBV30; size: NA; J: TRBJ1-2; D: NA
DNA: TGCGCCAGCAGCTTGGACGGCGCGGGGGGGCCAGATACGCAGTATTTT; CDR3: CASSLDGAGGPDTQYF; V: TRBV5-1; size: many; J: TRBJ2-3; D: TRBD2
DNA: TGCGCCAGCAGGTTCTCAGGGGGCAGGACAGATACGCAGTATTTT; CDR3: CASRFSGGRTDTQYF; V: TRBV5-1; size: many; J: TRBJ2-3; D: TRBD1
DNA: TGTGCCAGCAGTGAGCTAACAGGACCCGAAAAACTGTTTTTT; CDR3: CASSELTGPEKLFF; V: TRBV6-1; size: many; J: TRBJ1-4; D: NA
DNA: TGCGCCAGCAGCTTGGGGGACAGGGTTGCCTACGAGCAGTACTTC; CDR3: CASSLGDRVAYEQYF; V: TRBV5-1; size: many; J: TRBJ2-7; D: TRBD1
DNA: TGCAGTGCTAGAGAGACTAGCGGGGGACGCACAGATACGCAGTATTTT; CDR3: CSARETSGGRTDTQYF; V: TRBV20-1; size: many; J: TRBJ2-3; D: TRBD2
DNA: TGTGCCAGCAGCCGGGGGTACACTGAAGCTTTCTTT; CDR3: CASSRGYTEAFF; V: TRBV7-9; size: many; J: TRBJ1-1; D: NA
DNA: TGTGCCAGCAGAGAGAACGGTGAGACTTGGCGGGAGCAGTACTTC; CDR3: CASRENGETWREQYF; V: TRBV5-6; size: many; J: TRBJ2-7; D: NA
DNA: TGCGCCAGCAGCTTGGAGGGAGGAGGGACAGGGCTTTTTGAAGCTTTCTTT; CDR3: CASSLEGGGTGLFEAFF; V: TRBV5-1; size: many; J: TRBJ1-1; D: TRBD1
DNA: TGCGCCAGCAGCTTATCGGTGGGGAACACTGAAGCTTTCTTT; CDR3: CASSLSVGNTEAFF; V: TRBV5-1; size: many; J: TRBJ1-1; D: NA
DNA: TGTGCCAGCAGCTTAATTGGCGGGGGGGCCATCACAGATACGCAGTATTTT; CDR3: CASSLIGGGAITDTQYF; V: TRBV7-2; size: many; J: TRBJ2-3; D: TRBD2
DNA: TGCAGTGCTAGAAAGGACAGAACCTCCTATGGCTACACCTTC; CDR3: CSARKDRTSYGYTF; V: TRBV20-1; size: many; J: TRBJ1-2; D: NA
DNA: TGCAGTGCTAGGGAACTAGCGGGAAACAACGAGCAGTACTTC; CDR3: CSARELAGNNEQYF; V: TRBV20-1; size: many; J: TRBJ2-7; D: TRBD2
DNA: TGCAGTGCTAGAGGAAGTCAAGAGACCCAGTACTTC; CDR3: CSARGSQETQYF; V: TRBV20-1; size: many; J: TRBJ2-5; D: NA
DNA: TGTGCCAGCAGCTTAGTTCTATACGACAGGCGTAATTCACCCCTCCACTTT; CDR3: CASSLVLYDRRNSPLHF; V: TRBV7-9; size: many; J: TRBJ1-6; D: NA
DNA: TGTGCCAGCAGTTATATGACTATGGACACTGAAGCTTTCTTT; CDR3: CASSYMTMDTEAFF; V: TRBV6-2/TRBV6-3; size: NA; J: TRBJ1-1; D: NA
DNA: TGTGCCAGCAGCCGTCGACAGGGAGCCAAAAACATTCAGTACTTC; CDR3: CASSRRQGAKNIQYF; V: TRBV3-1; size: many; J: TRBJ2-4; D: TRBD1
DNA: TGCGCCAGCAGCTTGCGAGAGGGGGAGGCTTTCTTT; CDR3: CASSLREGEAFF; V: TRBV5-1; size: many; J: TRBJ1-1; D: NA
DNA: TGTGCCAGCAGTTTGGGACATCTGAGGGCTGAAGCTTTCTTT; CDR3: CASSLGHLRAEAFF; V: TRBV12-3/TRBV12-4; size: many; J: TRBJ1-1; D: NA
DNA: TGCAGTGCTAGACCCCTAGCGGGACTCCTTAAAGATACGCAGTATTTT; CDR3: CSARPLAGLLKDTQYF; V: TRBV20-1; size: many; J: TRBJ2-3; D: TRBD2
DNA: TGTGCCAGCAGTAAATCCCTTGGGGGGGGATCCAAAAACATTCAGTACTTC; CDR3: CASSKSLGGGSKNIQYF; V: TRBV25-1; size: many; J: TRBJ2-4; D: TRBD2
DNA: TGTGCCAGCAGCCGAGACCCGGGGGGCCTCATGAACACTGAAGCTTTCTTT; CDR3: CASSRDPGGLMNTEAFF; V: TRBV3-1; size: many; J: TRBJ1-1; D: NA
DNA: TGTGCCAGCAGTTCTACAGGGGGCTCCTACAATGAGCAGTTCTTC; CDR3: CASSSTGGSYNEQFF; V: TRBV28; size: many; J: TRBJ2-1; D: TRBD1
DNA: TGTGCCAGCAGTTTAGCGGGAGTAGTAGATACGCAGTATTTT; CDR3: CASSLAGVVDTQYF; V: TRBV27; size: many; J: TRBJ2-3; D: TRBD2
DNA: TGTGCCAGCAGTTTGGCAGGGGGGGCGGGAAACACCATATATTTT; CDR3: CASSLAGGAGNTIYF; V: TRBV12-3/TRBV12-4; size: many; J: TRBJ1-3; D: TRBD1
DNA: TGTGCCAGCAGCACCTATAGCTCTGGAAACACCATATATTTT; CDR3: CASSTYSSGNTIYF; V: TRBV5-6; size: few; J: TRBJ1-3; D: NA
DNA: TGTGCCAGCAGCCCGCGGGGGGATGTCACAGATACGCAGTATTTT; CDR3: CASSPRGDVTDTQYF; V: TRBV7-3; size: many; J: TRBJ2-3; D: TRBD2
DNA: TGTGCCAGCAGCCCGGGACAGGGGGCAGGTCAGCCCCAGCATTTT; CDR3: CASSPGQGAGQPQHF; V: TRBV12-3/TRBV12-4; size: NA; J: TRBJ1-5; D: TRBD1
DNA: TGTGCCACCAGCACGTGGACTAGCGGTGCGGATACGCAGTATTTT; CDR3: CATSTWTSGADTQYF; V: TRBV15; size: NA; J: TRBJ2-3; D: TRBD2
DNA: TGTGCCAGCAGCTTGGGCGGAGGGGGTTCACCCCTCCACTTT; CDR3: CASSLGGGGSPLHF; V: TRBV7-2; size: many; J: TRBJ1-6; D: NA
DNA: TGTGCCAGCAGCCCCGGGACAGGGTGGGGCTACACCTTC; CDR3: CASSPGTGWGYTF; V: TRBV12-3/TRBV12-4; size: many; J: TRBJ1-2; D: TRBD1
DNA: TGTGCCAGCAGCCGGACGGACACTGAAGCTTTCTTT; CDR3: CASSRTDTEAFF; V: TRBV7-2; size: many; J: TRBJ1-1; D: NA
DNA: TGCAGTGCTAGAGATGGCGCAGACGGGGGGGCGGGCTATGGCTACACCTTC; CDR3: CSARDGADGGAGYGYTF; V: TRBV20-1; size: many; J: TRBJ1-2; D: NA
DNA: TGTGCCAGCAGACGCGGGGGGAAGGAAAGCAATCAGCCCCAGCATTTT; CDR3: CASRRGGKESNQPQHF; V: TRBV6-5; size: many; J: TRBJ1-5; D: NA
DNA: TGCGCCAGCAGCCAATTCGTGGGAGGAAGGAATGAGCAGTTCTTC; CDR3: CASSQFVGGRNEQFF; V: TRBV4-3; size: many; J: TRBJ2-1; D: NA